The 8 T cell receptor beta chains below all came from one sample that was sequenced in a study of neurological immune-mediated disorders. Via MiXCR, TCRdb re-called the 5' RACE reads, giving one row per CDR3 protein. The sample includes around 14,000 distinct CDR3 sequences, about 7.4% of them seen just once. The specimen was CD8+ T cells from blood. These receptors were collected from a woman aged 40-49 years in good health.

This clonotype showed up many times. The CDR3: CASSIGTSGSYANTGELFF. The CDR3 nucleotides are TGTGCCAGCAGCATAGGGACTAGCGGGAGCTACGCGAACACCGGGGAGCTGTTTTTT. The rearrangement uses TRBV7-6 and TRBJ2-2; TRBD2 aligns across 14 bases. The germline V gene encodes CDR1 SGHVS and CDR2 FNYEAQ. V lost 5 bases and J lost 0; bases outside the gene matches: 8. CDR3 length: 19 residues.

On this clonotype: Likely a read error: the CDR3 ends without its conserved phenylalanine or tryptophan. The V call is TRBV12-3 or TRBV12-4, the J call TRBJ1-2; D remains unclear. The germline V and J ends were trimmed by 4 bases and 2 bases, with 14 bases remaining between them. This CDR3 has 15 amino acids. This CDR3 reads CASSSDAGRNYGYTG. As DNA, the CDR3 is TGTGCCAGCAGTTCGGATGCAGGACGGAACTATGGCTACACCGGC.

This clonotype has at least ten counts. The DNA for the CDR3 is TGCGCCAGCCACGAAGGAGTGTGGGGGGTGCGTAATGAGCAGTTCTTC. Residues: CASHEGVWGVRNEQFF. This chain uses TRBV5-1 with TRBJ2-1; D is perhaps TRBD2 (6 bases). The CDR3 is 16 residues long. V was trimmed by 7 bases and J by 7 bases, leaving 24 bases between them. Germline V gene data show CDR1 as SGHRS and CDR2 as YFSETQ.

This clonotype was picked up many times. The chain couples TRBV14 to TRBJ2-7; 8 bases agree with TRBD1. The J segment lost 0 bases and the V segment lost 4 bases, leaving 5 bases of the junction unmatched. The CDR3 is made up of 15 amino acids. Germline V lookup: CDR1 SGHDN, CDR2 FVKESK. The DNA of the CDR3 is TGTGCCAGCAGCCCGACAGGGGTACCCTCCTACGAGCAGTACTTC. The encoded protein is CASSPTGVPSYEQYF.

In its sample, this clonotype was seen many times. The chain has TRBV10-3 and TRBJ1-5; D remains unclear. Trimming stripped 0 bases from V and 5 bases from J, with 11 bases between. In germline, CDR1 is ENHRY, CDR2 SYGVKD. This CDR3 comprises 15 residues. The CDR3: CAISESLDGDQPQHF. Here the CDR3 DNA reads TGTGCCATCAGTGAGTCCCTGGACGGCGATCAGCCCCAGCATTTT.

This clonotype was detected ten times or more. The chain is built from TRBV27 and TRBJ2-7; the D gene is possibly TRBD2 (7 bases). CDR3 length equals 17 residues. Germline CDR1 MNHEY, CDR2 SMNVEV (reference sequence). V was pared by 0 bases and J by 2 bases, with 17 bases between. The CDR3 loop reads CASSLSGRGGAPYEQYF. DNA of the CDR3: TGTGCCAGCAGTTTATCGGGGAGGGGGGGGGCCCCCTACGAGCAGTACTTC.

Many counts were recorded for this clonotype. This chain uses TRBV12-3 or TRBV12-4 with TRBJ2-3; 7 bases match TRBD2. Trimming cost V 6 bases and J 6 bases; bases outside gene matches: 9. This CDR3 region has 14 residues. As DNA, the CDR3 is TGTGCCAGCAGCCCCGGACTAGAGTCGGATACGCAGTATTTT. Encoded protein: CASSPGLESDTQYF.

Many counts were recorded for this clonotype. The CDR3 sequence: CASSQEWAAAGELFF. The CDR3 bases are TGTGCCAGCAGTCAGGAGTGGGCGGCGGCCGGGGAGCTGTTTTTT. The rearrangement links TRBV12-3 or TRBV12-4 to TRBJ2-2; no definite D call. The CDR3 is 15 residues long. The ends were cut back, 5 bases at V and 6 bases at J, with 16 bases in the middle.